This T cell receptor beta chain was recovered during a study of cytomegalovirus exposure and HLA in healthy donors. Primers for the PCR totalled 60 Vbeta and 13 Jbeta. Under the authors' procedure: Counted up in a later analysis, unique TCR beta chains came to approximately 83 million, with around 11 million shared. TCRdb's table, derived via immunoSEQ multiplex PCR, lists solely in-frame clones and lacks some. That table gives V, J and clone size, and the DNA gave D and trimming. The table shows roughly 200,000 clones, with approximately 82% occurring only once. Study-level findings and limits: Confirmation was obtained in vitro that a few CMV-associated chains are specific for CMV antigens. Among TCR beta chains, those listed as cytomegalovirus-associated numbered over 150.

A note on this clone: What it binds is unknown.

The CDR3 extends over 15 amino acids. CDR1 and CDR2 (germline): ENHRY, SYGVKD. The V gene lost 7 bases and the J gene lost 0 bases, with 10 bases spanning the gap. The TCR comes from a man aged 18 to 30 in good health and CMV-seronegative. Input material: PBMCs. This chain connects TRBV10-3 to TRBJ2-6; maybe TRBD1 (6 bases). The CDR3 coding sequence is TGTGCCATCACCGGACAGCCCTCTGGGGCCAACGTCCTGACTTTC. Translation: CAITGQPSGANVLTF.